This note documents a single T cell receptor (beta chain) sequence. The data derive from a study of shared clonotypes between healthy human individuals. Study-wide background: Donors, aged 18 to 49, were a couple of women and a few men.

Per germline, CDR1 SGHAT and CDR2 FQNNGV. V dropped 3 bases and J dropped 4 bases, with 9 bases sitting between them. This CDR3 has 13 amino acids. In the authors' workflow: For the immunoSEQ data, sequences were junction-only without quality scores, so filtering differed. Only in-frame clones appear in the TCRdb table, and some are missing; sequencing was by immunoSEQ multiplex PCR. V and J calls and clone size are copied from that table; D and trimming were computed from the DNA. The sample lists roughly 500,000 clones; 90% to 97% were seen once. This chain uses TRBV11-2 with TRBJ1-1, with TRBD1 as a possible D gene (5 bases). Sequenced material: naive CD4+ T cells sorted from blood. The sample's subset: CD45RA+ positively selected. The sequence derives from a woman aged 25 to 45 in good health. In nucleotides, the CDR3 is TGTGCCAGCAGCTTCGGGGGAGGCACTGAAGCTTTCTTT. Amino acids: CASSFGGGTEAFF.